Given below is one T cell receptor beta chain in context. Many counts were recorded for this clonotype. Its antigen is not yet known. Base qualities are not at hand, and no much larger clone is one base apart. The sample comes from a study of T cells in Graves' hyperthyroidism and ophthalmopathy (dated by TCRdb to the late 2010s). Regarding the research as a whole: Peripheral blood samples were taken at initial diagnosis, before any treatment was given. A discovery cohort of around 100 patients, about 40 with Graves' ophthalmopathy and approximately 60 with stable Graves' hyperthyroidism, was used to find distinguishing TCR V-J signatures. Prospective prediction of ophthalmopathy was tested in an independent validation cohort consisting of fewer than 20 hyperthyroidism patients and 15 or so patients who later progressed to ophthalmopathy. The 90 to 100 discovery patients were randomly divided into training and test sets at a 7:3 ratio. In over five Graves' hyperthyroidism patients, the study also compared T-cell repertoires from thyroid tissue with T-cell repertoires from blood. After sampling, hyperthyroidism patients received methimazole starting at 30 mg daily, and ophthalmopathy patients received high-dose intravenous methylprednisolone. The paper reports TCR Vbeta CDR3 sequencing of 135 peripheral blood samples: fewer than 50 ophthalmopathy, 70 to 85 hyperthyroidism and approximately 17 progressor patients. Overall study outcomes, separate from this receptor: Most expanded thyroid clonotypes (frequency above 0.001) were also detected in blood, a finding suggesting that blood repertoires may reflect thyroid immune responses. Sample size was not statistically predetermined, and blinding of investigators to group allocation was not performed. In validation, the model predicted progression to ophthalmopathy with 55% to 71% sensitivity and 72% to 75% specificity, a median of approximately 6.5 months before onset. A 13 V-J signature model separated ophthalmopathy from stable hyperthyroidism, with around 91% sensitivity and roughly 84% specificity in cross-validation and 80%/75% in testing.

Cut back by 3 bases and 5 bases, the V and J ends lie 14 bases apart. The CDR3, cysteine through phenylalanine, is 14 amino acids long. Just the 42-base CDR3 DNA is kept, in frame starting at base 1. Amplification of TCR beta CDR3 regions was carried out from RNA transcripts. The TCR CDR3 was subjected to a first round of RT-PCR using the HTBI primer set and the Qiagen OneStep RT-PCR kit. The libraries were constructed in a second round of multiplex PCR and then size-selected and purified. Sequencing of the libraries was done on an Illumina HiSeq2000 using paired-end 100 bp reads. On the study's bioinformatics: Raw data were processed with SOAPnuke, discarding reads with adapters, uncalled bases, mean Phred below 15, or no exact constant-primer or identifier match. High-quality paired reads were merged with COPE v1.2.5, and unique nucleotide sequences were defined as clonotypes. Clonotypes were aligned to IMGT TRBV, TRBD and TRBJ reference segments using MiTCR v1.1. Analysis was restricted to V-J combinations with a frequency above 0.0001, which covered roughly 99% of repertoires. The TCS score was defined as the ratio of F50 (clonal expansion) to E x V (chaos), calculated using BLOSUM62-based TCRdist between CDR3 peptides within each V-J. Welch's t-statistics and random forest reduced fewer than 600 V-J features to fewer than 15, which were used in a naive Bayes classifier (R e1071). The raw public data were reprocessed by TCRdb itself: fastp quality trimming at Q25, MiXCR clonotype calling, in-frame beta chains only. A single entry per CDR3 protein holds the most common genes and DNA from its merged rows. TCRdb assigned the V and J calls; the authors' analysis was not used. Within this sample are around 250,000 distinct CDR3 sequences, with approximately 25% of them counted one time only. Approximately 35% of the sample comes from the top ten.

Ophthalmopathy patients had moderately to severely active disease, with a Clinical Activity Score of 3 or more, a NOSPECS grade of 4 or more, and a disease duration of less than 3 months. The study excluded patients with uncontrolled infections, other autoimmune diseases, pregnancy or lactation. Clinical symptoms, serum thyroxine and TRAb, thyroid ultrasound, and orbital computed tomography formed the basis for the diagnoses. PBMCs were isolated from 10 ml of fresh peripheral blood by Ficoll-Paque density gradient centrifugation. Total RNA was extracted using Trizol reagent, and RNA quality was assessed on an Agilent 2100 Bioanalyzer.

Specimen: blood. The V gene is TRBV12-3 or TRBV12-4 and the J gene is TRBJ2-7; TRBD2 might be the D gene, on 5 matching bases. The TCR was taken from a woman aged 40 to 50 with Graves' ophthalmopathy. DNA sequence: TGTGCCAGCAGTTTTGGCCTAGCAAATGACGAGCAGTACTTC. Translation gives CASSFGLANDEQYF.